Each of the 18 T cell receptor beta chains below was sequenced from the same sample in a study of CD8 T cells in ankylosing spondylitis. TCRdb re-analysed the 5' RACE reads in MiXCR, keeping a single row per CDR3 protein. The table shows 300,000 to 350,000 distinct CDR3 sequences, with 14% to 15% occurring only once. The source material was blood, either unsorted or a sorted T cell fraction (not recorded which). The receptors shown here come from a male donor with ankylosing spondylitis or in good health (not recorded which).

The rearrangement links TRBV10-3 to TRBJ2-1; 11 bases agree with TRBD2. V lost 3 bases, J lost 7 bases, and 5 bases stayed unmatched. CDR3 length equals 15 residues. The germline V gene has CDR1 ENHRY and CDR2 SYGVKD. The CDR3 region has the DNA TGTGCCATCAGTGATATAGCGGGAGGGCCGAATGAGCAGTTCTTC. This translates into CAISDIAGGPNEQFF.

The CDR3 spells CASSLSGRVGDTQYF. The DNA of the CDR3 is TGTGCCAGCAGCTTGAGCGGGAGAGTAGGAGATACGCAGTATTTT. This chain uses TRBV5-5 with TRBJ2-3; 8 nucleotides agree with TRBD2. The CDR3 spans 15 residues. The V segment lost 1 base and the J segment 5 bases; nucleotides outside the gene matches: 6. Germline values: CDR1 SGHKS, CDR2 YYEKEE (reference sequence).

This clonotype appeared a few times. The chain has TRBV5-1 and TRBJ2-3, with TRBD2 as a possible D gene (6 bases). This CDR3 contains 14 residues. CDR1 and CDR2 from the germline V gene are SGHRS and YFSETQ. The germline V and J ends were trimmed by 1 base and 4 bases, with 10 bases remaining between them. The CDR3: CASSLTSLPDTQYF. In DNA, the CDR3 is TGCGCCAGCAGCTTGACTAGCTTGCCAGATACGCAGTATTTT.

This chain uses TRBV11-2 with TRBJ2-7; D is unclear. V was cut by 6 bases and J by 2 bases, with 17 bases left in between. The CDR3 length is 15 residues. CDR1 SGHAT and CDR2 FQNNGV come from the germline V gene. CDR3 in DNA: TGTGCCAGCAGTGACAACATGGGCGGCCCCTACGAGCAGTACTTC. This encodes CASSDNMGGPYEQYF.

This clonotype was counted only a few times. The chain uses TRBV3-1 and TRBJ2-1; D uncertain. CDR1 LGHDT and CDR2 YNNKEL come from the germline V gene (reference sequence). CDR3 length equals 18 residues. The germline V and J ends were trimmed by 0 bases and 2 bases, with 17 bases remaining between them. The CDR3 coding sequence is TGTGCCAGCAGCCAAGAATCCGGATTCGTTGAGACCTACAATGAGCAGTTCTTC. Translated, it gives CASSQESGFVETYNEQFF.

A word on this clonotype: Its ends do not fully match the called genes, so a read error is possible. V and J are TRBV20-1 and TRBJ2-7; 7 bases map to TRBD1. CDR1 DFQATT and CDR2 SNEGSKA come from the germline V gene (reference sequence). This CDR3 contains 16 residues. The CDR3 reads CCAPGAKGGMGNEQYF. DNA of the CDR3: TGCTGTGCTCCAGGGGCAAAAGGGGGCATGGGGAACGAGCAGTACTTC.

The chain carries TRBV20-1 and TRBJ2-4; maybe TRBD1 (5 bases). The CDR3 is made up of 14 amino acids. Germline V CDR1 and CDR2: DFQATT, SNEGSKA (reference sequence). V was cut by 1 base and J by 6 bases, with 13 bases left in between. Here the CDR3 reads CSARGPRAGNIQYF. Written as DNA, the CDR3 is TGCAGTGCTAGAGGGCCCAGGGCCGGAAACATTCAGTACTTC.

The V call is TRBV12-3 or TRBV12-4, the J call TRBJ2-1; no firm D call. The CDR3 contains 11 residues. Trimming stripped 6 bases from V and 9 bases from J, with 9 bases between. CDR3 sequence: CASSVHVEQFF. The CDR3 coding sequence is TGTGCCAGCAGCGTACACGTTGAGCAGTTCTTC.

The CDR3: CASARDSDSYEQYF. In DNA form, the CDR3 reads TGCGCCAGCGCCCGCGACAGTGATTCCTACGAGCAGTACTTC. This chain connects TRBV5-1 to TRBJ2-7; maybe TRBD1 (5 bases). The CDR3 sequence is 14 residues long. Between the trimmed V and J ends, which lost 7 bases and 1 base, there was a span of 15 bases. The V gene's germline CDR1 is SGHRS and CDR2 YFSETQ. The whole variable domain, filled in from reference TRBV5-1 and TRBJ2-7, reads KAGVTQTPRYLIKTRGQQVTLSCSPISGHRSVSWYQQTPGQGLQFLFEYFSETQRNKGNFPGRFSGRQFSNSRSEMNVSTLELGDSALYLCASARDSDSYEQYFGPGTRLTVT.

V is TRBV4-1 and J is TRBJ2-5; 7 bases map to TRBD1. V lost 0 bases to trimming and J lost 2 bases; unmatched junction nucleotides: 6. The CDR3 is made up of 16 amino acids. Germline V gene sequence: CDR1 MGHRA, CDR2 YSYEKL. DNA of the CDR3: TGCGCCAGCAGCCAAGATCCGGGACAGCCTCAAGAGACCCAGTACTTC. Translated, it gives CASSQDPGQPQETQYF.

This clonotype was recorded at least ten times. This chain uses TRBV5-1 with TRBJ2-7, with TRBD1 matching 9 bases. Germline values: CDR1 SGHRS, CDR2 YFSETQ. V dropped 5 bases and J dropped 6; count of bases not matched to a gene: 15. The CDR3 consists of 16 residues. The chain's CDR3 is CASRFTGTGSIGEQYF. CDR3 in DNA: TGCGCCAGCAGGTTTACCGGGACAGGGTCCATCGGCGAGCAGTACTTC.

Here the CDR3 reads CSARRQGRYEQYF. The CDR3 DNA is TGCAGTGCTAGGAGGCAGGGAAGATACGAGCAGTACTTC. The rearrangement uses TRBV20-1 and TRBJ2-7, with D possibly being TRBD1 (5 bases). Germline values: CDR1 DFQATT, CDR2 SNEGSKA (reference sequence). CDR3 size: 13 residues. V was shortened by 3 bases and J by 4 bases, with 13 bases between the two germline ends.

The CDR3 loop is CASSRLTGRAETQYF. CDR3 nucleotide sequence: TGTGCCAGCAGTCGACTTACAGGGAGGGCCGAGACCCAGTACTTC. The rearrangement links TRBV6-1 to TRBJ2-5; a weak D match, TRBD2 (7 bases). The CDR3 totals 15 residues. The germline CDR1 and CDR2 sequences are MNHNS and SASEGT. Trimming removed 5 bases at V and 5 bases at J, with 18 bases between.

The J gene is TRBJ1-3, the V gene TRBV6-1; D is ambiguous. Trimming cost V 3 bases and J 3 bases, with 9 bases left between them. The CDR3 has 14 residues. Germline V gene lookup returns CDR1 MNHNS and CDR2 SASEGT. The CDR3 DNA follows: TGTGCCAGCAGTGAGTCCTCAGGTGGAAACACCATATATTTT. This codes for CASSESSGGNTIYF.

This clonotype was seen repeatedly, ten times or more. The chain uses TRBV7-2 and TRBJ2-1; 11 bases map to TRBD2. The CDR3 covers 15 residues. V trimming: 4 bases; J trimming: 7 bases; junction bases outside the gene matches: 6. Germline assignment: CDR1 SGHTA and CDR2 FQGNSA. In nucleotides, the CDR3 is TGTGCCAGCAGCTATACTAGCGGGAGTGGTAATGAGCAGTTCTTC. It is translated as CASSYTSGSGNEQFF.

The chain couples TRBV9 to TRBJ1-2, with 8 bases identical to TRBD1. Germline assignment: CDR1 SGDLS and CDR2 YYNGEE. V lost 1 base and J lost 4; bases outside the gene matches: 3. The CDR3 loop spans 14 amino acids. CDR3 sequence: CASSVPGGIYGYTF. The CDR3 DNA follows: TGTGCCAGCAGCGTACCAGGGGGCATCTATGGCTACACCTTC.

This clonotype has at least ten counts. The gene calls are TRBV9 and TRBJ2-7; TRBD2 agrees at 8 bases. Germline assignment: CDR1 SGDLS and CDR2 YYNGEE. The CDR3 has 14 amino acids. The junction had 8 bases not matched to a gene; V was cut back by 3 bases and J by 6 bases. CDR3 in amino acids: CASSGPGLEAEQYF. CDR3 sequence (DNA): TGTGCCAGCAGCGGACCGGGACTAGAAGCCGAGCAGTACTTC.

This clonotype was observed a few times. V usage is TRBV12-3 or TRBV12-4 and J usage is TRBJ2-5, with D perhaps matching TRBD2 (7 bases). The CDR3 runs to 17 residues. V dropped 5 bases and J dropped 5 bases, with 24 bases sitting between them. CDR3 in amino acids: CASSRRASGGRNETQYF. The CDR3 nucleotides read TGTGCCAGCAGTAGGCGGGCCTCGGGGGGCCGGAACGAGACCCAGTACTTC.